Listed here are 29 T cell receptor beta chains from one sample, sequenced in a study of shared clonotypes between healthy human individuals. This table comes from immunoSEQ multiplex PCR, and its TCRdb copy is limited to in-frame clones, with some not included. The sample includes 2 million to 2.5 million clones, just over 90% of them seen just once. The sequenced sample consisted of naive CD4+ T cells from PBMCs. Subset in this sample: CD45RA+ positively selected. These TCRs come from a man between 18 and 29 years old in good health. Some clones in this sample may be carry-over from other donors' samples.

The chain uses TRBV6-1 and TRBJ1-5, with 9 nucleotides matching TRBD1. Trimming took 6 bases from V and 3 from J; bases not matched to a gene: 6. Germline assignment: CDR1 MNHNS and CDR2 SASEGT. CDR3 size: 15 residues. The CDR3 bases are TGTGCCAGCAGAGGACAGGGGTCGAACAATCAGCCCCAGCATTTT. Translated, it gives CASRGQGSNNQPQHF.

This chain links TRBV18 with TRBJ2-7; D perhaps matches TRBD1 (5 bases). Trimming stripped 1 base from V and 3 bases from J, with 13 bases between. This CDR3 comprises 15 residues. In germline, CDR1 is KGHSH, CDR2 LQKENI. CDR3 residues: CASSPRHSDSYEQYF. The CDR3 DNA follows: TGTGCCAGCTCACCACGCCACAGTGACAGCTACGAGCAGTACTTC.

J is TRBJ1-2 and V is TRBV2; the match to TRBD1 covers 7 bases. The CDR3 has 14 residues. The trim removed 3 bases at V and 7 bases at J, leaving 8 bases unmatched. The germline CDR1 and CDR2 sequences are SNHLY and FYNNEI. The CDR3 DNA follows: TGTGCCAGCAGTGAGGGCAGGGGGTTTTTTGGCTACACCTTC. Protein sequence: CASSEGRGFFGYTF.

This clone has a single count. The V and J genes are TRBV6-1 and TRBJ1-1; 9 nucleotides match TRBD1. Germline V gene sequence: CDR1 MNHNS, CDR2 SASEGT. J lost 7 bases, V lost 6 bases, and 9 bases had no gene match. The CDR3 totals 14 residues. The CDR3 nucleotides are TGTGCCAGCAGCCGGACAGGGGCCCGGGGTGAAGCTTTCTTT. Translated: CASSRTGARGEAFF.

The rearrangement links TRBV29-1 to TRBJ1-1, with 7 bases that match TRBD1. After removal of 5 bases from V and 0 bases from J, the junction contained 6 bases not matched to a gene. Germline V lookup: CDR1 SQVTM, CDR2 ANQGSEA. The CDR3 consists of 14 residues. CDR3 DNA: TGCAGCGTTCGGGGACAGTTGATGAACACTGAAGCTTTCTTT. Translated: CSVRGQLMNTEAFF.

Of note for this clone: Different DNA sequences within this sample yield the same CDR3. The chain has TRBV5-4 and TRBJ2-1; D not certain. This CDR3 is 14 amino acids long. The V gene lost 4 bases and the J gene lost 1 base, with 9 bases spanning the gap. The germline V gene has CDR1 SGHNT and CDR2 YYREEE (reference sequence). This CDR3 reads CASSLGGSYNEQFF. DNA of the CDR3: TGTGCCAGCAGCCTTGGCGGATCCTACAATGAGCAGTTCTTC. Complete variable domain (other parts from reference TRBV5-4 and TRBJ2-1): ETGVTQSPTHLIKTRGQQVTLRCSSQSGHNTVSWYQQALGQGPQFIFQYYREEENGRGNFPPRFSGLQFPNYSSELNVNALELDDSALYLCASSLGGSYNEQFFGPGTRLTVL.

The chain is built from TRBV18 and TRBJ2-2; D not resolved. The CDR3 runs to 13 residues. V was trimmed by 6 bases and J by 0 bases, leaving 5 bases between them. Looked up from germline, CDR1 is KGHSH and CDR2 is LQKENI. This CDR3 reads CASSWANTGELFF. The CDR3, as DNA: TGTGCCAGCTCGTGGGCGAACACCGGGGAGCTGTTTTTT.

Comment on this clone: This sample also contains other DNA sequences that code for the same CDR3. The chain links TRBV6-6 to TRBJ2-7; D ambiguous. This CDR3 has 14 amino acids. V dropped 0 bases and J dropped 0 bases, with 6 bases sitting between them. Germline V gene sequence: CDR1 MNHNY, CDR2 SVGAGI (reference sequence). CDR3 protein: CASSYSRTSYEQYF. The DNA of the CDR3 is TGTGCCAGCAGTTACTCGCGGACCTCCTACGAGCAGTACTTC.

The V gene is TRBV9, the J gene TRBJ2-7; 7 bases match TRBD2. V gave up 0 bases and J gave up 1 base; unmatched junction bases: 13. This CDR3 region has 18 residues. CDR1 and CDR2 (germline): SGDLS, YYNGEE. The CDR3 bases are TGTGCCAGCAGCGTAGTCAGAAGAGGCCTAGCGGATTCCTACGAGCAGTACTTC. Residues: CASSVVRRGLADSYEQYF.

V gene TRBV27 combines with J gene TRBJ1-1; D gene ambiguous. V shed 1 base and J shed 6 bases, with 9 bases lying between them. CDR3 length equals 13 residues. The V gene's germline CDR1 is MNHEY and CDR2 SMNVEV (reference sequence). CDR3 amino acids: CASSLLGPAEAFF. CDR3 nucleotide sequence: TGTGCCAGCAGTTTATTGGGCCCAGCTGAAGCTTTCTTT.

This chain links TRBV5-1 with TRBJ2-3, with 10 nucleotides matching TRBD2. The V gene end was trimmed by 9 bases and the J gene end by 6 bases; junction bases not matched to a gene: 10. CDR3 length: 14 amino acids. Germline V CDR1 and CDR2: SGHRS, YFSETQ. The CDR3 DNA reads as TGCGCCACCACTAGAGCGGGAGGGGGCGATACGCAGTATTTT. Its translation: CATTRAGGGDTQYF.

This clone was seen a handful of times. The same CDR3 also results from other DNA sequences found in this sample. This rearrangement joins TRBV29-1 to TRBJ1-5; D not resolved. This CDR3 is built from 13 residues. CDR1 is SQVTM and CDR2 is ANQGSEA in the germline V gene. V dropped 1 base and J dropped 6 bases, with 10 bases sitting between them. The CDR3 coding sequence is TGCAGCGTTGAAGGGCAGGAGGGTCAGCCCCAGCATTTT. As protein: CSVEGQEGQPQHF. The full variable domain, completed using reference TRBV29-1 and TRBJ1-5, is SAVISQKPSRDICQRGTSLTIQCQVDSQVTMMFWYRQQPGQSLTLIATANQGSEATYESGFVIDKFPISRPNLTFSTLTVSNMSPEDSSIYLCSVEGQEGQPQHFGDGTRLSIL.

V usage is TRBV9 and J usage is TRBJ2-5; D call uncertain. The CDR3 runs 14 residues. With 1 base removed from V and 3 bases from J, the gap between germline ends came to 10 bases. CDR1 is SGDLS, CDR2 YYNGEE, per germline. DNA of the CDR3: TGTGCCAGCAGCGTACAAGGCGGAGAAGAGACCCAGTACTTC. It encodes CASSVQGGEETQYF.

CDR3 protein: CASSLSPGANVLTF. CDR3 DNA sequence: TGTGCCAGCAGTTTATCCCCCGGGGCCAACGTCCTGACTTTC. This rearrangement joins TRBV28 to TRBJ2-6; D uncertain. The CDR3 has 14 amino acids. Germline values: CDR1 MDHEN, CDR2 SYDVKM. V gave up 1 base and J gave up 4 bases, with 5 bases separating them.

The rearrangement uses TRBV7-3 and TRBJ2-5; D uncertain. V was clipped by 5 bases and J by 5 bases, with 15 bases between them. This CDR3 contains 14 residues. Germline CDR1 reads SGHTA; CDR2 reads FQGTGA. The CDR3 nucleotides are TGTGCCAGCAGCCTCTCCCAAGGGATGGAGACCCAGTACTTC. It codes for CASSLSQGMETQYF.

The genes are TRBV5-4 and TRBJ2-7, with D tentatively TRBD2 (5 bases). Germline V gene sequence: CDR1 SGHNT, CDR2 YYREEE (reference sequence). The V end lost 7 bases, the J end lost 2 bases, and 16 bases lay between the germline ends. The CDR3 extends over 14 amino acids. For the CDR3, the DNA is TGTGCCAGCGCGCCATCAGCGGCCCCCTACGAGCAGTACTTC. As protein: CASAPSAAPYEQYF.

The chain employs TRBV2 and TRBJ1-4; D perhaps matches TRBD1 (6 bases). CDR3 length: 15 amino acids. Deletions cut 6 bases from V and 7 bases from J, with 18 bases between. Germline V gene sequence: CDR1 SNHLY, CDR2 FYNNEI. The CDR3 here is CASRRGVTWVEKLFF. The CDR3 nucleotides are TGTGCCAGCAGAAGGGGGGTAACGTGGGTTGAAAAACTGTTTTTT.

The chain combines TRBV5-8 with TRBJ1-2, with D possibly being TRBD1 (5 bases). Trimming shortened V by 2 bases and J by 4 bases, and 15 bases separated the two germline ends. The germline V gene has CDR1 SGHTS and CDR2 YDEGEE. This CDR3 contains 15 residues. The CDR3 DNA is TGTGCCAGCAGCTTACCAGGGATCCTTACCTATGGCTACACCTTC. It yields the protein CASSLPGILTYGYTF.

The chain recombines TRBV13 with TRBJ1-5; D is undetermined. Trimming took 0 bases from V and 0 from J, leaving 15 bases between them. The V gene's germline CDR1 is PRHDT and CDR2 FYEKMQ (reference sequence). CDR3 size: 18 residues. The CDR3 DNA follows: TGTGCCAGCAGCTTAGGGGAGGGTCCGAGTCATAGCAATCAGCCCCAGCATTTT. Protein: CASSLGEGPSHSNQPQHF.

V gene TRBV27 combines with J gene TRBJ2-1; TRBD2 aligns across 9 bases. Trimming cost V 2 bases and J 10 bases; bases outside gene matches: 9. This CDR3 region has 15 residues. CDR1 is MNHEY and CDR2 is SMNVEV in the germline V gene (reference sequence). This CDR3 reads CASSLLGREGPEQFF. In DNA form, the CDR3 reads TGTGCCAGCAGTTTACTTGGGCGGGAGGGCCCCGAGCAGTTCTTC.

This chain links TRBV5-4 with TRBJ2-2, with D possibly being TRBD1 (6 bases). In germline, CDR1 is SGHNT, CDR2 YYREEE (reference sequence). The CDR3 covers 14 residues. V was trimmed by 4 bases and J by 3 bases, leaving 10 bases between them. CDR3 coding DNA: TGTGCCAGCAGCCTACGGACAGACACCGGGGAGCTGTTTTTT. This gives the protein CASSLRTDTGELFF.

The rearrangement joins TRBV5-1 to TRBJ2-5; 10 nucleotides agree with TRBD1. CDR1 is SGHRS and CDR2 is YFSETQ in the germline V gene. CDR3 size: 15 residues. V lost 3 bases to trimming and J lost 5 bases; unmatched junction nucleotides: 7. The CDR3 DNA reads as TGCGCCAGCAGCTCGACAGGGGGCCCTGGGGAGACCCAGTACTTC. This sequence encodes CASSSTGGPGETQYF.

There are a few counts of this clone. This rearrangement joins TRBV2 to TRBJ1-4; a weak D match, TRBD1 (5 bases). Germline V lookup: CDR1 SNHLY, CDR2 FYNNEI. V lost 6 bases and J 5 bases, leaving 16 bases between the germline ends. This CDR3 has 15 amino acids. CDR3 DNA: TGTGCCAGCAGGGCCGGGGCAGGACCGAATGAAAAACTGTTTTTT. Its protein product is CASRAGAGPNEKLFF. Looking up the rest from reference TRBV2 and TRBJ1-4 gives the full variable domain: EPEVTQTPSHQVTQMGQEVILRCVPISNHLYFYWYRQILGQKVEFLVSFYNNEISEKSEIFDDQFSVERPDGSNFTLKIRSTKLEDSAMYFCASRAGAGPNEKLFFGSGTQLSVL.

This CDR3 is CASSQGGTGREQYF. The CDR3 DNA follows: TGCGCCAGCAGCCAAGGCGGGACAGGGCGCGAGCAGTACTTC. This chain connects TRBV4-3 to TRBJ2-7; the match to TRBD1 covers 9 bases. Germline V gene lookup returns CDR1 LGHNA and CDR2 YSLEER. Trimming cost V 1 base and J 6 bases; bases outside gene matches: 4. The CDR3 totals 14 residues.

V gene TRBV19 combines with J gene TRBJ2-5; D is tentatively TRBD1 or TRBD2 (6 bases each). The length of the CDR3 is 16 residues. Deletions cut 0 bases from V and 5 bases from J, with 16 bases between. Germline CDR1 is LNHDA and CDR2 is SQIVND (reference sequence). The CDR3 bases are TGTGCCAGTAGTATAGATTGGAGGGGGTCGGCGGAGACCCAGTACTTC. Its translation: CASSIDWRGSAETQYF.

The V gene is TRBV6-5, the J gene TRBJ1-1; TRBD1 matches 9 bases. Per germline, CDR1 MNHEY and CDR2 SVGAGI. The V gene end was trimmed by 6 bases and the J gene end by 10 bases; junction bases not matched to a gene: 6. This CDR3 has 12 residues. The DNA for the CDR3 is TGTGCCAGCAGACAGGGGGCCGACGTAGCTTTCTTT. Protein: CASRQGADVAFF.

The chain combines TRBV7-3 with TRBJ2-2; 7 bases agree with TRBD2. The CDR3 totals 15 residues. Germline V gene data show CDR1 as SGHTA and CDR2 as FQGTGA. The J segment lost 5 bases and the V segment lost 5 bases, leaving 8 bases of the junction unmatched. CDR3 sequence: CASSHWEGETGELFF. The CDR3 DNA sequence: TGTGCCAGCAGCCATTGGGAGGGAGAAACCGGGGAGCTGTTTTTT.

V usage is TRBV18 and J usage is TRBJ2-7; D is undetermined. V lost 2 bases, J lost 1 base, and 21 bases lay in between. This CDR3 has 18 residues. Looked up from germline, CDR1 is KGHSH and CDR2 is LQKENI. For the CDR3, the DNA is TGTGCCAGCTCACCAAACCGGCAGCCGGTCTACACTTCCTACGAGCAGTACTTC. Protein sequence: CASSPNRQPVYTSYEQYF.

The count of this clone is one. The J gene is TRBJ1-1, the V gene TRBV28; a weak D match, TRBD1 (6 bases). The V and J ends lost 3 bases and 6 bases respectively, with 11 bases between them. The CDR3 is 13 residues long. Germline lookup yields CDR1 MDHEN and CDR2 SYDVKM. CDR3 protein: CASSLGGPAEAFF. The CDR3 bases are TGTGCCAGCAGTTTGGGGGGGCCAGCTGAAGCTTTCTTT.